Listed below are T cell receptor beta chains from one sample, sequenced in a study of T-cell reconstitution after alpha-beta-depleted transplantation in children. One entry per CDR3 protein results from TCRdb running MiXCR on the PCR reads. The repertoire holds 440,000 or so distinct CDR3 sequences, with approximately 41% as singletons. The starting material was PBMCs, obtained before TCRalphabeta/CD19-depleted stem cell transplant. Receptors originate from a girl aged 2-15 years with aplastic anemia, due to receive a stem cell transplant. Each CDR3 is given with its conserved first and last residue. D genes are given only for firm matches. The size field is filled for only some rows; it gives once, few, many or a size class.

>TRBV27|-|TRBJ2-3|14|-
TGTGCCAGCACAATCAGGGGAAGCACAGATACGCAGTATTTT
CASTIRGSTDTQYF
>TRBV11-2|once|TRBJ1-1|12|-
TGTGCCAGCACCAGACCGAACACTGAAGCTTTCTTT
CASTRPNTEAFF
>TRBV6-1|-|TRBJ1-1|16|-
TGTGCCAGCACCTATGGAGATAGGTTTGAGAACACTGAAGCTTTCTTT
CASTYGDRFENTEAFF
>TRBV4-1|-|TRBJ1-2|15|-
TGCGCCAGCAGCCAAGAAGGAGGGGGGGACCTTGGCTACACCTTC
CASSQEGGGDLGYTF
>TRBV20-1|-|TRBJ1-5|15|TRBD1
TGCAGTGCGACTACAGGGGGCCTAGAGGGACAGCCCCAGCATTTT
CSATTGGLEGQPQHF
>TRBV20-1|few|TRBJ2-1|18|TRBD2
TGCAGTGCTAGAGATAGGGCGTCTAGCGGGATAAATTTGTATGAGCAGTTCTTC
CSARDRASSGINLYEQFF
>TRBV27|few|TRBJ2-1|14|TRBD2
TGTGCCAGCAGTCCCGGGACTAGCGGGGGCGGGCAGTTCTTC
CASSPGTSGGGQFF
>TRBV20-1|few|TRBJ1-2|15|TRBD1
TGCAGTGCCTTCGATCGACAGGGAGAGGCCTATGGCTACACCTTC
CSAFDRQGEAYGYTF
>TRBV30|-|TRBJ2-5|15|TRBD2
TGTGCCTGGAGTTTCTATAGCGGGAGCATGGAGACCCAGTACTTC
CAWSFYSGSMETQYF
>TRBV7-2|-|TRBJ2-3|15|TRBD1
TGTGCCAGCAGCCAAATTCCGACAGGGCAAGATACGCAGTATTTT
CASSQIPTGQDTQYF
>TRBV6-2/TRBV6-3|-|TRBJ2-3|14|TRBD1
TGTGCCAGCAGACTTCAGGGGGCTGCAGATACGCAGTATTTT
CASRLQGAADTQYF
>TRBV12-3/TRBV12-4|-|TRBJ2-3|16|TRBD1
TGTGCCAGCAGTTTCCGGGACAGTGGGGGTCTGGATACGCAGTATTTT
CASSFRDSGGLDTQYF
>TRBV9|-|TRBJ2-3|17|-
TGTGCCAGCAGCGCGCCTCAAAGTGGTGGGTGGGCAGATACGCAGTATTTT
CASSAPQSGGWADTQYF
>TRBV27|few|TRBJ2-5|14|-
TGTGCCAGCAGTTTTATTGACAGGCAAGAGACCCAGTACTTC
CASSFIDRQETQYF
>TRBV6-5|many|TRBJ2-1|17|-
TGTGCCAGCAGTGACCGACTAGGGGGCGGGAGTTATAATGAGCAGTTCTTC
CASSDRLGGGSYNEQFF
>TRBV20-1|few|TRBJ2-1|14|-
TGCAGTGCTAGGAATAGGCAGACCTACAATGAGCAGTTCTTC
CSARNRQTYNEQFF
>TRBV5-1|few|TRBJ2-5|11|-
TGCGCCAGCAGGCCCGTGGAGACCCAGTACTTC
CASRPVETQYF
>TRBV7-9|-|TRBJ2-7|12|-
TGTGCCAGCAGCGACGGGACTTCAGAGCAGTACTTC
CASSDGTSEQYF
>TRBV20-1|-|TRBJ2-7|14|TRBD1
TGCAGTGCAAAGGGACAGGAGAGCTCCTACGAGCAGTACTTC
CSAKGQESSYEQYF
>TRBV10-3|-|TRBJ2-5|14|TRBD2
TGTGCCATCAGTGACGGGCGGGGGCAAGAGACCCAGTACTTC
CAISDGRGQETQYF
>TRBV18|-|TRBJ2-7|16|-
TGTGCCAGCTCACCAAACCGGGGCCAGAGCTCCTACGAGCAGTACTTC
CASSPNRGQSSYEQYF
>TRBV7-2|many|TRBJ1-2|15|-
TGTGCCAGCAGCCCAGACAGGAATGAGGTTGCAGGCTACACCTTC
CASSPDRNEVAGYTF
>TRBV11-2|-|TRBJ2-1|13|TRBD2
TGTGCCAGCAGCTTAGGTTGGCCTAGCGGGCCCCTCTTC
CASSLGWPSGPLF
>TRBV6-5|many|TRBJ1-1|13|TRBD1
TGTGCCAGCAGTTTAAACAGGGGGGCTGTATCTTTCTTT
CASSLNRGAVSFF
>TRBV7-6|many|TRBJ2-1|18|TRBD2
TGTGCCAGCAGCTTAGTGGCCGGGACTAGCGGGAGTAGCAATGAGCAGTTCTTC
CASSLVAGTSGSSNEQFF
>TRBV20-1|-|TRBJ2-3|15|-
TGCAGTGCTAGTTCGTTCCGGCTCATCACAGATACGCAGTATTTT
CSASSFRLITDTQYF
>TRBV25-1|many|TRBJ1-1|13|-
TGTGCCAGCACCCCCATCCGAGGCACTGAAGCTTTCTTT
CASTPIRGTEAFF
>TRBV28|many|TRBJ2-5|16|-
TGTGCCAGCAGTTTAACGAGACGGTTGTACCAAGAGACCCAGTACTTC
CASSLTRRLYQETQYF
>TRBV12-3/TRBV12-4|many|TRBJ2-7|17|-
TGTGCCAGCAGTTTAGACTCAGGGCCCGGCCTATCCTACGAGCAGTACTTC
CASSLDSGPGLSYEQYF
>TRBV6-1|-|TRBJ2-7|16|-
TGTGCCAGCAGTCATGACTTCTCTGACACTTCCTACGAGCAGTACTTC
CASSHDFSDTSYEQYF
>TRBV20-1|many|TRBJ2-4|12|-
TGCAGTGCCGGACTTTTGAAAAACATTCAGTACTTC
CSAGLLKNIQYF
>TRBV29-1|many|TRBJ2-2|13|TRBD2
TGCAGCGTTGGAGCGGGAATGGCCGGGGAGCTGTTTTTT
CSVGAGMAGELFF
>TRBV29-1|-|TRBJ2-1|13|-
TGCAGCGCAGACCCAGGGGGGGCGAATGAGCAGTTCTTC
CSADPGGANEQFF
>TRBV20-1|-|TRBJ2-1|15|TRBD2
TGCAGTGCTATAAGGACTAGCGGGGGGCGGGCTCAGGAGTTCTTC
CSAIRTSGGRAQEFF
>TRBV7-9|many|TRBJ2-1|15|TRBD2
TGTGCCAGCAGCTTAACTAGCGGGAGGATAAATGAGCAGTTCTTC
CASSLTSGRINEQFF
>TRBV9|-|TRBJ1-3|15|TRBD1
TGTGCCAGCAGCGCCACAGGGGGCACTGGAAACACCATATATTTT
CASSATGGTGNTIYF
>TRBV9|few|TRBJ2-7|13|-
TGTGCCAGCAGCGAACTAGGGGGTTCCGAGCAGTACTTC
CASSELGGSEQYF
>TRBV5-1|many|TRBJ1-2|14|-
TGCGCCAGCAGCTTGGTAGGCCAGATCTATGGCTACACCTTC
CASSLVGQIYGYTF
>TRBV7-2|few|TRBJ2-1|15|-
TGTGCCAGCAGCTGGGGACCTACGAGGAACAATGAGCAGTTCTTC
CASSWGPTRNNEQFF
>TRBV5-5|-|TRBJ2-3|14|TRBD1
TGTGCCAGCAGCTGGGGACAGGGGCCAGATACGCAGTATTTT
CASSWGQGPDTQYF